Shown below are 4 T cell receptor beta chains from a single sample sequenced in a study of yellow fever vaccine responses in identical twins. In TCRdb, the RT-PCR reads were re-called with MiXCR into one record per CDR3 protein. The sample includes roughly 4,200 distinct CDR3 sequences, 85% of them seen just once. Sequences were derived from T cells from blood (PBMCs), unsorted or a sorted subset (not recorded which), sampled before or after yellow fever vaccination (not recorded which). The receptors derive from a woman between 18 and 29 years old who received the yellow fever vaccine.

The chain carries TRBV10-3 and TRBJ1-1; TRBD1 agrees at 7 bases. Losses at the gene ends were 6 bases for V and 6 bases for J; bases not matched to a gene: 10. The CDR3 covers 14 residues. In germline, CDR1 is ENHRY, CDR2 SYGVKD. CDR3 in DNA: TGTGCCATCAGGACGGACGGAGGGGGCCCTGAAGCTTTCTTT. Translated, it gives CAIRTDGGGPEAFF.

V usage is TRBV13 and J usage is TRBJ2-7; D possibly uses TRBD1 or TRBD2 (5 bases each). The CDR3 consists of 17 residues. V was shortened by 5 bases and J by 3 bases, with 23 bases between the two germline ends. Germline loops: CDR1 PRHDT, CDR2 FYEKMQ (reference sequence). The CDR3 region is CASSPSGLGVVFYEQYF. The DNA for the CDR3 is TGTGCCAGCAGCCCATCAGGGTTGGGGGTTGTATTCTACGAGCAGTACTTC.

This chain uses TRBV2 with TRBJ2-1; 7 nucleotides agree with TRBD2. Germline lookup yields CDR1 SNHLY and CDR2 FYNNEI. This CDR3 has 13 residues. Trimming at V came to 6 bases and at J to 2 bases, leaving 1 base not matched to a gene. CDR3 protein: CASRGTTYNEQFF. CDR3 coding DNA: TGTGCCAGCAGGGGGACTACCTACAATGAGCAGTTCTTC.

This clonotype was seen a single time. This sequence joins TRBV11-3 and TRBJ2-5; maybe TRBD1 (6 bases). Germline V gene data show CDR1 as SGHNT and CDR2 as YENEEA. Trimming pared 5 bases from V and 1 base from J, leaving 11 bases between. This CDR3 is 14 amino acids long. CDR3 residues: CASSRGHPQETQYF. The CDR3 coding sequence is TGTGCCAGCAGCCGGGGACATCCCCAAGAGACCCAGTACTTC.